The 14 T cell receptor beta chains presented below share a single source sample, sequenced in a study of technical replicates of blood from a handful of donors. Sequenced by immunoSEQ multiplex PCR; TCRdb stores in-frame clones only, minus some. This table holds around 60,000 clones, 75% to 90% found once. Material for sequencing was PBMCs. These receptors all stem from a human donor in good health. Some clones in this sample may be carry-over from other donors' samples.

The chain employs TRBV7-8 and TRBJ2-7; D possibly corresponds to TRBD2 (5 bases). Germline V CDR1 and CDR2: SGHVS, FQNEAQ. This CDR3 region has 16 residues. The germline V and J ends were trimmed by 0 bases and 3 bases, with 15 bases remaining between them. CDR3 sequence: CASSLAVRLGGYEQYF. As DNA, the CDR3 is TGTGCCAGCAGCTTAGCGGTACGTCTAGGAGGCTACGAGCAGTACTTC.

The chain couples TRBV5-4 to TRBJ1-4; possibly TRBD1 for D (6 bases). The germline CDR1 and CDR2 sequences are SGHNT and YYREEE (reference sequence). This CDR3 is built from 12 residues. Deletions cut 4 bases from V and 6 bases from J, with 7 bases between. CDR3: CASSRTDEKLFF. CDR3 in DNA: TGTGCCAGCAGCAGGACAGATGAAAAACTGTTTTTT.

This clone occurred a few times. The chain uses TRBV6-5 and TRBJ1-1; the match to TRBD1 covers 10 bases. Germline lookup yields CDR1 MNHEY and CDR2 SVGAGI. Trimming cost V 0 bases and J 10 bases; bases outside gene matches: 5. The length of the CDR3 is 14 residues. The CDR3 sequence is CASSYSPGQGSAFF. The CDR3 DNA reads as TGTGCCAGCAGTTACTCACCGGGACAGGGGTCAGCTTTCTTT.

V is TRBV29-1 and J is TRBJ2-5, with 12 bases aligning to TRBD2. The CDR3 sequence is 16 residues long. With V trimmed by 5 bases and J by 5 bases, 12 bases remained unmatched. In germline, CDR1 is SQVTM, CDR2 ANQGSEA. The CDR3 reads CSVRLAGEVDQETQYF. In nucleotides, the CDR3 is TGCAGCGTTAGACTAGCGGGGGAAGTTGATCAGGAGACCCAGTACTTC. The full variable domain, with the rest looked up from reference TRBV29-1 and TRBJ2-5, is SAVISQKPSRDICQRGTSLTIQCQVDSQVTMMFWYRQQPGQSLTLIATANQGSEATYESGFVIDKFPISRPNLTFSTLTVSNMSPEDSSIYLCSVRLAGEVDQETQYFGPGTRLLVL.

The chain uses TRBV5-1 and TRBJ2-7; 9 positions agree with TRBD1. The V and J ends lost 7 bases and 5 bases, in that order; junction bases with no gene match: 10. Germline loops: CDR1 SGHRS, CDR2 YFSETQ. The length of the CDR3 is 14 residues. This chain's CDR3 is CASSPGQGYNEQYF. The CDR3 bases are TGCGCCAGCTCCCCGGGACAGGGATACAACGAGCAGTACTTC.

This clone has just one count. The genes are TRBV2 and TRBJ2-1; 14 bases line up with TRBD2. This CDR3 region has 15 residues. The V and J ends lost 6 bases and 10 bases, in that order; junction bases with no gene match: 8. CDR1 and CDR2 (germline): SNHLY, FYNNEI. CDR3 DNA sequence: TGTGCCAGCAGCCTGACTAGCGGGAGGGCCGGAGAGCAGTTCTTC. It yields the protein CASSLTSGRAGEQFF.

The chain links TRBV7-4 to TRBJ2-3; 9 bases match TRBD1. The junction had 19 bases not matched to a gene; V was cut back by 5 bases and J by 1 base. Germline V lookup: CDR1 SGHVT, CDR2 SQSDAQ. This CDR3 region has 20 residues. The CDR3 DNA follows: TGTGCCAGCAGCCACCGGGACAGGGAATTAATCCCTTCGGGCACAGATACGCAGTATTTT. It specifies CASSHRDRELIPSGTDTQYF.

The CDR3 loop is CSAQGAQNTEAFF. Here the CDR3 DNA reads TGCAGCGCACAGGGGGCCCAGAACACTGAAGCTTTCTTT. The chain links TRBV29-1 to TRBJ1-1; 9 bases line up with TRBD1. The CDR3 extends over 13 amino acids. CDR1 is SQVTM and CDR2 is ANQGSEA in the germline V gene. Losses at the gene ends were 7 bases for V and 1 base for J; bases not matched to a gene: 4.

The chain couples TRBV25-1 to TRBJ2-2; D uncertain. Germline CDR1 is MGHDK and CDR2 is SYGVNS. V was pared by 4 bases and J by 4 bases, with 7 bases between. The CDR3 contains 13 residues. In DNA form, the CDR3 reads TGTGCCAGCAGTGTCCTATCCACCGGGGAGCTGTTTTTT. Translation: CASSVLSTGELFF.

The CDR3 region is CASSLEGTSVEQFF. CDR3 DNA: TGCGCCAGCAGCCTAGAGGGGACTAGCGTTGAGCAGTTCTTC. The genes are TRBV4-3 and TRBJ2-1, with 10 bases fitting TRBD2. Germline trimming cut 4 bases from V and 9 bases from J; bases unmatched to any gene: 6. Germline V gene sequence: CDR1 LGHNA, CDR2 YSLEER. This CDR3 is 14 amino acids long.

The chain recombines TRBV7-3 with TRBJ1-1, with 8 bases identical to TRBD1. The CDR3 consists of 13 residues. V shed 4 bases, J shed 5 bases, and the junction held 3 bases outside the gene matches. Germline-derived CDR1 and CDR2 are SGHTA and FQGTGA. CDR3 loop: CASSWTGLTEAFF. The CDR3 DNA follows: TGTGCCAGCAGCTGGACAGGGTTAACTGAAGCTTTCTTT.

This chain joins TRBV4-1 and TRBJ2-1, with a tentative D call TRBD1 (6 bases). V lost 0 bases, J lost 5 bases, and 8 bases lay in between. This CDR3 spans 14 amino acids. CDR1 MGHRA and CDR2 YSYEKL come from the germline V gene. CDR3 sequence: CASSQDWTDNEQFF. Written as DNA, the CDR3 is TGCGCCAGCAGCCAAGATTGGACAGACAATGAGCAGTTCTTC.

This chain uses TRBV5-1 with TRBJ1-1; no firm D call. This CDR3 is 13 amino acids long. The germline CDR1 and CDR2 sequences are SGHRS and YFSETQ. V was pared by 4 bases and J by 12 bases, with 19 bases between. The CDR3 DNA reads TGCGCCAGCAGCCCTAATATCGACACCCTCTCTTTCTTT. It yields the protein CASSPNIDTLSFF.

With regard to this clone: Mismatch with germline at one junction end may stem from a read error. CDR3 residues: CASSESGGRGARDF. CDR3 DNA sequence: TGTGCCAGCAGCGAGAGCGGGGGGCGAGGGGCTAGGGACTTC. The chain recombines TRBV7-8 with TRBJ2-7; 9 nucleotides align to TRBD2. The CDR3 is 14 amino acids. Germline values: CDR1 SGHVS, CDR2 FQNEAQ.